The next 4 T cell receptor beta chains were all read from a single sample in a study of shared clonotypes between healthy human individuals. Some clones are missing from TCRdb's copy, which holds only in-frame ones; the method was immunoSEQ multiplex PCR. The repertoire holds some 580,000 clones, around 97% seen once, with around 0.057% in the top ten. Sample: naive CD4+ T cells sorted from blood. Subset in this sample: CD45RA+ positively selected. These receptors all come from a woman in her 30s in good health.

V usage is TRBV5-4 and J usage is TRBJ1-1, with a possible D match to TRBD1 (6 bases). Germline lookup yields CDR1 SGHNT and CDR2 YYREEE (reference sequence). The CDR3 spans 13 residues. The V gene lost 4 bases and the J gene lost 5 bases, with 12 bases spanning the gap. The CDR3 bases are TGTGCCAGCAGCCGAAGCCAGGGGACTGAAGCTTTCTTT. This encodes CASSRSQGTEAFF.

This rearrangement joins TRBV10-3 to TRBJ1-1; the D is unclear. V lost 6 bases and J 1 base, leaving 18 bases between the germline ends. From germline, CDR1 is ENHRY and CDR2 SYGVKD. The CDR3 runs to 16 residues. The CDR3 bases are TGTGCCATCAGGCCTCCCCCTTGGGGTTCGAACACTGAAGCTTTCTTT. Its translation is CAIRPPPWGSNTEAFF.

The V gene is TRBV7-3, the J gene TRBJ2-2, with 8 positions matching TRBD1. Germline values: CDR1 SGHTA, CDR2 FQGTGA. The V gene end was trimmed by 5 bases and the J gene end by 6 bases; junction bases not matched to a gene: 8. CDR3 length: 15 residues. The CDR3 DNA reads as TGTGCCAGCAGCCCCTGGACAGGGTTCGCCGGGGAGCTGTTTTTT. It is translated as CASSPWTGFAGELFF.

This chain joins TRBV19 and TRBJ2-7; 8 bases are shared with TRBD2. The CDR3 spans 15 residues. Germline CDR1 LNHDA, CDR2 SQIVND (reference sequence). After removal of 2 bases from V and 4 bases from J, the junction contained 7 bases not matched to a gene. The CDR3 region is CASSISSSGSYEQYF. The CDR3 DNA sequence: TGTGCCAGTAGTATATCGTCCAGCGGGAGTTACGAGCAGTACTTC.